This T cell receptor (beta chain) was sequenced in a study of blood T cells in healthy people across ages. On the study more broadly: There was about one barcoded beta molecule captured by template switching per two T cells. Findings and caveats of the study: Bulk PBMC profiling left naive and antigen-experienced comparisons inconclusive. It was the long-lived donors that had more naive CD4+ cells and higher diversity than aged donors. TCR beta diversity per million T cells fell roughly linearly with age.

As concerns this clonotype: The target antigen is unknown.

V lost 6 bases and J lost 3, with 3 bases in between. The CDR3 has 11 residues. The V gene's germline CDR1 is MNHNY and CDR2 SVGAGI (reference sequence). Together with a sample-barcoded 5' primer, a J-beta primer mix was included in a second PCR lasting roughly 7 to 11 cycles. One entry per CDR3 protein, called by TCRdb with MiXCR from the 5' RACE reads. The sample records about 670,000 distinct CDR3 sequences, less than 45% being singletons. Material for sequencing was blood. This sequence was found in an older man in good health. The rearrangement links TRBV6-6 to TRBJ1-5; the D is unclear. The CDR3 region is CASRHNQPQHF. The CDR3 nucleotides are TGTGCCAGCAGACACAATCAGCCCCAGCATTTT.